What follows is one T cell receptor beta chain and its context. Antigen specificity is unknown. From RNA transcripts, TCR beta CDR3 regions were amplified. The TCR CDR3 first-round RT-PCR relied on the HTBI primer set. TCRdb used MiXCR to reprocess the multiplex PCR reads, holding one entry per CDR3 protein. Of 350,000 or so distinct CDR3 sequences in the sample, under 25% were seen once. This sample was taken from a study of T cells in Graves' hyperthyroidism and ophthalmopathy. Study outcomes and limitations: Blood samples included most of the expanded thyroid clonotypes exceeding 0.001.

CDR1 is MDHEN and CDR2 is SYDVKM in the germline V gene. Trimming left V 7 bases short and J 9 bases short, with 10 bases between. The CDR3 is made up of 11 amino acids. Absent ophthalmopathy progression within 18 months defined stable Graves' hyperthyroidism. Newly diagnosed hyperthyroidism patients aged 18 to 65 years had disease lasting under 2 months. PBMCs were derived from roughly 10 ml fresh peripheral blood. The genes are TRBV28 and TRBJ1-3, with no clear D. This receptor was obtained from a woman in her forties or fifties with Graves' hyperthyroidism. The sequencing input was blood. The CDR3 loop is CASISGGTIYF. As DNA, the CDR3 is TGTGCCAGCATATCAGGTGGCACCATATATTTT.